This T cell receptor (beta chain) was retrieved from a study of blood T cell repertoires in COVID-19. Looking at the study overall: Acute and convalescent COVID-19 samples came from the United States, Italy and Spain. Nucleic acid was either cDNA or gDNA, and it came from T cells, B-cell-depleted T cells, or PBMCs.

There are 15 residues in the CDR3. The V gene's germline CDR1 is SNHLY and CDR2 FYNNEI. Trimming at V came to 2 bases and at J to 7 bases, leaving 8 bases not matched to a gene. In the original workflow: How many nucleated cells were present was estimated from reference gene primer amplification. The method was immunoSEQ multiplex PCR; TCRdb's version includes in-frame clones alone and lacks a portion of them. The D gene and trimming were derived from the DNA, and the V and J assignments and clone size from that table. The sample holds over 45,000 clones, over 75% seen once. V and J are TRBV2 and TRBJ2-1, with 7 bases fitting TRBD2. The sample was peripheral blood. This TCR was recovered from a man aged 60-69 years with acute or convalescent COVID-19. DNA for the CDR3: TGTGCCAGCAGTGAACTCAGCGGGGCCGTGAATGAGCAGTTCTTC. As protein: CASSELSGAVNEQFF.